The 32 T cell receptor beta chains below all came from one sample that was sequenced in a study of T cell responses to AZD1222 COVID-19 vaccine. The method was immunoSEQ multiplex PCR; TCRdb's version includes in-frame clones alone and lacks a portion of them. The data show roughly 130,000 clones, around 87% seen once. Sample: peripheral blood, taken on day 0 of AZD1222 vaccination. The source is an adult in good health.

This chain connects TRBV11-2 to TRBJ2-7; TRBD2 matches 8 bases. The germline V gene has CDR1 SGHAT and CDR2 FQNNGV. The ends lost 3 bases at V and 0 bases at J; junction bases unmatched: 1. The CDR3 is 14 amino acids. CDR3 DNA: TGTGCCAGCAGCTTTAGCGGGGCCTCCTACGAGCAGTACTTC. This translates into CASSFSGASYEQYF.

The CDR3 DNA reads as TGTGCCAGCAGTTACACCGGACACCGCTCTGGAAACACCATATATTTT. It specifies CASSYTGHRSGNTIYF. The chain uses TRBV6-5 and TRBJ1-3, with D perhaps TRBD1 (5 bases). Between the trimmed V and J ends, which lost 2 bases and 0 bases, there was a span of 11 bases. The CDR3 is 16 amino acids. Germline V gives CDR1 MNHEY, CDR2 SVGAGI.

The V and J genes are TRBV5-1 and TRBJ1-1; D unclear. The V gene's germline CDR1 is SGHRS and CDR2 YFSETQ. V lost 3 bases and J lost 3, with 6 bases in between. The CDR3 is 12 residues long. The CDR3 DNA reads TGCGCCAGCAGCTCGGGAGACACTGAAGCTTTCTTT. This gives the protein CASSSGDTEAFF.

This rearrangement joins TRBV30 to TRBJ2-7, with 9 bases that match TRBD1. V lost 2 bases, J lost 5 bases, and 4 bases stayed unmatched. Germline CDR1 GTSNPN, CDR2 SVGIG (reference sequence). The CDR3 extends over 13 amino acids. Written as DNA, the CDR3 is TGTGCCTGGAGTTTCGGGACAGGGAACGAGCAGTACTTC. It yields the protein CAWSFGTGNEQYF.

The V call is TRBV27, the J call TRBJ2-1; TRBD2 is a possible D gene (7 bases). V dropped 2 bases and J dropped 4 bases, with 12 bases sitting between them. The V gene's germline CDR1 is MNHEY and CDR2 SMNVEV (reference sequence). The CDR3 runs 15 residues. CDR3 sequence (DNA): TGTGCCAGCAGTTTAGGGGGGGCCCGTTACAATGAGCAGTTCTTC. It codes for CASSLGGARYNEQFF.

The chain recombines TRBV7-9 with TRBJ1-3; D is undetermined. CDR1 and CDR2 from the germline V gene are SEHNR and FQNEAQ (reference sequence). This CDR3 is 14 amino acids long. Trimming took 5 bases from V and 0 from J, leaving 8 bases between them. In DNA, the CDR3 is TGTGCCAGCAGCAATCTAGGCTCTGGAAACACCATATATTTT. As protein: CASSNLGSGNTIYF.

A few counts support this clone. The chain couples TRBV6-5 to TRBJ1-2, with D maybe TRBD1 (5 bases). Germline loops: CDR1 MNHEY, CDR2 SVGAGI. The CDR3 extends over 14 amino acids. V gave up 7 bases and J gave up 1 base, with 13 bases separating them. This CDR3 is CASNGGYGNYGYTF. CDR3 sequence (DNA): TGTGCCAGCAATGGGGGGTACGGTAACTATGGCTACACCTTC.

The chain links TRBV5-1 to TRBJ2-7, with no clear D. V was trimmed by 0 bases and J by 7 bases, leaving 11 bases between them. In germline, CDR1 is SGHRS, CDR2 YFSETQ. The CDR3 is made up of 13 amino acids. This chain's CDR3 is CASSLAGAIEQYF. The DNA of the CDR3 is TGCGCCAGCAGCTTGGCGGGTGCGATTGAGCAGTACTTC.

The chain links TRBV7-2 to TRBJ2-7; 8 nucleotides match TRBD2. CDR1 and CDR2 from the germline V gene are SGHTA and FQGNSA. Losses at the gene ends were 4 bases for V and 6 bases for J; bases not matched to a gene: 5. The CDR3 extends over 13 amino acids. This chain's CDR3 is CASSSREGREQYF. CDR3 nucleotides: TGTGCCAGCAGCTCCCGGGAGGGGCGCGAGCAGTACTTC.

This chain links TRBV30 with TRBJ1-6, with a weak D call TRBD1 (5 bases). Germline assignment: CDR1 GTSNPN and CDR2 SVGIG (reference sequence). Trimming pared 4 bases from V and 5 bases from J, leaving 6 bases between. The CDR3 runs 12 residues. CDR3 sequence reads: CAWTGNNSPLHF. The CDR3 DNA is TGTGCCTGGACAGGGAATAATTCACCCCTCCACTTT.

V gene TRBV9 combines with J gene TRBJ2-7; D ambiguous. The germline V gene encodes CDR1 SGDLS and CDR2 YYNGEE. The CDR3 has 15 residues. V was cut by 3 bases and J by 0 bases, with 13 bases left in between. The CDR3 here is CASSAGQVRSYEQYF. The CDR3 nucleotides read TGTGCCAGCAGCGCCGGCCAGGTCCGCTCCTACGAGCAGTACTTC.

The chain uses TRBV5-1 and TRBJ1-2; 9 bases agree with TRBD1. Germline V gene lookup returns CDR1 SGHRS and CDR2 YFSETQ. V gave up 1 base and J gave up 3 bases; unmatched junction bases: 7. The CDR3 runs 16 residues. Here the CDR3 reads CASSLLDRGIHYGYTF. In nucleotides, the CDR3 is TGCGCCAGCAGCTTGCTTGACAGGGGGATCCACTATGGCTACACCTTC.

This chain joins TRBV2 and TRBJ2-7, with D unresolved. The germline V gene has CDR1 SNHLY and CDR2 FYNNEI. This CDR3 is built from 12 residues. V lost 8 bases, J lost 0 bases, and 8 bases lay in between. CDR3 sequence: CASRYASYEQYF. As DNA, the CDR3 is TGTGCCAGCCGGTACGCCTCCTACGAGCAGTACTTC.

The table lists this clone with a few counts. This chain links TRBV2 with TRBJ1-4; D might be TRBD1 (6 bases). Between the trimmed V and J ends, which lost 3 bases and 3 bases, there was a span of 8 bases. CDR1 is SNHLY and CDR2 is FYNNEI in the germline V gene. The CDR3 loop spans 14 amino acids. The CDR3: CASSDRGANEKLFF. In nucleotides, the CDR3 is TGTGCCAGCAGTGACAGGGGCGCTAATGAAAAACTGTTTTTT.

This clone was seen more than once but under ten times. The chain combines TRBV7-9 with TRBJ1-1; tentative D call: TRBD1 (6 bases). This CDR3 spans 14 amino acids. V lost 5 bases to trimming and J lost 1 base, with 11 bases between them. Germline CDR1 SEHNR, CDR2 FQNEAQ (reference sequence). CDR3 bases: TGTGCCAGCAGCCTCCCGGACAGGAACACTGAAGCTTTCTTT. This codes for CASSLPDRNTEAFF.

The chain links TRBV4-1 to TRBJ2-1; 8 bases are a match to TRBD2. Germline-derived CDR1 and CDR2 are MGHRA and YSYEKL. With 10 bases clipped from V and 8 bases from J, the junction kept 10 bases outside the gene matches. This CDR3 has 13 amino acids. The CDR3 DNA sequence: TGCGCCACCTCGGGGGGGCTAGGGGATGAGCAGTTCTTC. It translates to CATSGGLGDEQFF.

In regard to this clone: Other DNA sequences from this sample encode an identical CDR3 as well. This rearrangement joins TRBV4-1 to TRBJ1-4; a possible D gene is TRBD1 (5 bases). The V gene's germline CDR1 is MGHRA and CDR2 YSYEKL. Trimming removed 1 base from V and 5 bases from J, with 5 bases in between. The CDR3 loop spans 13 amino acids. The CDR3 coding sequence is TGCGCCAGCAGCCAAGGGGGCAATGAAAAACTGTTTTTT. Translation gives CASSQGGNEKLFF.

The rearrangement joins TRBV6-6 to TRBJ1-2; D gene uncertain. Germline V CDR1 and CDR2: MNHNY, SVGAGI (reference sequence). This CDR3 spans 11 amino acids. Trimming cost V 2 bases and J 13 bases, with 11 bases left between them. The CDR3 loop is CASSYGLEGTF. In DNA form, the CDR3 reads TGTGCCAGCAGTTACGGGTTGGAGGGCACCTTC.

The rearrangement joins TRBV24-1 to TRBJ1-6; 9 nucleotides line up with TRBD1. The germline CDR1 and CDR2 sequences are KGHDR and SFDVKD. The CDR3 is 13 residues long. V shed 5 bases, J shed 14 bases, and the junction held 6 bases outside the gene matches. The CDR3 loop reads CATSAGQGESLHF. CDR3 nucleotide sequence: TGTGCCACCAGTGCGGGACAGGGAGAGTCCCTCCACTTT.

The rearrangement links TRBV30 to TRBJ1-3; the D gene is possibly TRBD1 (5 bases). Germline-derived CDR1 and CDR2 are GTSNPN and SVGIG (reference sequence). Deletions cut 4 bases from V and 3 bases from J, with 13 bases between. This CDR3 region has 14 residues. The CDR3 region has the DNA TGTGCCTGGATGCAGGGTATAGGTGGAAACACCATATATTTT. It codes for CAWMQGIGGNTIYF.

This chain joins TRBV18 and TRBJ1-6; tentative D call: TRBD1 (5 bases). Germline V gene sequence: CDR1 KGHSH, CDR2 LQKENI. The CDR3 covers 15 residues. V was cut by 3 bases and J by 8 bases, with 14 bases left in between. The DNA for the CDR3 is TGTGCCAGCTCACCTCCCGGGACGAGGGATTCACCCCTCCACTTT. This sequence encodes CASSPPGTRDSPLHF.

The genes are TRBV6-5 and TRBJ2-7; 9 bases are shared with TRBD1. The germline V gene encodes CDR1 MNHEY and CDR2 SVGAGI. Unmatched junction bases numbered 4, after V lost 3 bases and J lost 1 base. The CDR3 loop spans 15 amino acids. Here the CDR3 reads CASSYGGTGSYEQYF. The DNA for the CDR3 is TGTGCCAGCAGTTATGGCGGGACAGGGTCCTACGAGCAGTACTTC.

The chain employs TRBV4-3 and TRBJ2-1; 8 positions agree with TRBD2. V dropped 0 bases and J dropped 5; count of bases not matched to a gene: 15. This CDR3 region has 19 residues. Germline CDR1 and CDR2: LGHNA and YSLEER. The CDR3 DNA sequence: TGCGCCAGCAGCCAAGAACCCTACACCGTAGCGGGGAGAGACAATGAGCAGTTCTTC. It encodes CASSQEPYTVAGRDNEQFF.

The chain has TRBV5-4 and TRBJ2-1; D might be TRBD1 (6 bases). The germline V and J ends were trimmed by 4 bases and 0 bases, with 11 bases remaining between them. Per germline, CDR1 SGHNT and CDR2 YYREEE (reference sequence). The CDR3 is made up of 15 amino acids. The CDR3 is CASSLDRNSYNEQFF. CDR3 in DNA: TGTGCCAGCAGCCTTGACAGGAACTCCTACAATGAGCAGTTCTTC.

This rearrangement joins TRBV14 to TRBJ2-3, with TRBD1 identical over 9 bases. CDR1 SGHDN and CDR2 FVKESK come from the germline V gene. Trimming cost V 3 bases and J 1 base; bases outside gene matches: 14. The length of the CDR3 is 19 residues. CDR3 coding DNA: TGTGCCAGCAGCCACCCTAACCCCCACAGGGGGCCGCGCACAGATACGCAGTATTTT. Its protein is CASSHPNPHRGPRTDTQYF.

V usage is TRBV5-1 and J usage is TRBJ2-1, with D unclear. The V end was cut by 5 bases, the J end by 8 bases, with 14 bases between. CDR1 is SGHRS, CDR2 YFSETQ, per germline. This CDR3 is 13 amino acids long. The DNA of the CDR3 is TGCGCCAGCAGTACCCAAGATTTGGATGAGCAGTTCTTC. The encoded protein is CASSTQDLDEQFF.

V is TRBV30 and J is TRBJ2-3; TRBD1 aligns across 10 bases. CDR1 is GTSNPN, CDR2 SVGIG, per germline (reference sequence). The CDR3 has 14 amino acids. J gave up 5 bases and V 5 bases, and 7 bases lay outside the gene matches. The CDR3 protein is CAWGGQGKGDTQYF. CDR3 nucleotide sequence: TGTGCCTGGGGGGGACAGGGGAAGGGAGATACGCAGTATTTT.

J is TRBJ2-3 and V is TRBV11-2, with 9 bases lining up with TRBD2. This CDR3 contains 16 residues. Germline lookup yields CDR1 SGHAT and CDR2 FQNNGV. Losses at the gene ends were 2 bases for V and 3 bases for J; bases not matched to a gene: 6. CDR3 sequence reads: CASSLRRGGDTDTQYF. For the CDR3, the DNA is TGTGCCAGCAGCTTAAGGCGGGGGGGCGATACAGATACGCAGTATTTT.

The chain links TRBV19 to TRBJ1-4; D is ambiguous. This CDR3 contains 16 residues. Germline CDR1 and CDR2: LNHDA and SQIVND (reference sequence). Trimming took 7 bases from V and 0 from J, leaving 15 bases between them. The CDR3 protein is CASIADGSATNEKLFF. The CDR3 coding sequence is TGTGCCAGTATCGCGGACGGAAGTGCAACTAATGAAAAACTGTTTTTT.

This clone showed up just a few times. The rearrangement links TRBV6-1 to TRBJ1-2; D gene ambiguous. Germline CDR1 is MNHNS and CDR2 is SASEGT. Deletions cut 1 base from V and 4 bases from J, with 13 bases between. The CDR3 consists of 15 residues. The CDR3 region has the DNA TGTGCCAGCAGTGAAGGGCCGTCGTCATTCTATGGCTACACCTTC. It codes for CASSEGPSSFYGYTF.

The chain joins TRBV19 to TRBJ1-5; 10 nucleotides line up with TRBD1. V was clipped by 8 bases and J by 2 bases; unmatched bases: 15. Germline lookup yields CDR1 LNHDA and CDR2 SQIVND (reference sequence). CDR3 length equals 18 residues. The DNA of the CDR3 is TGTGCCAGTGGAAAATCCGGGACAGGGGCTGTGCGCAATCAGCCCCAGCATTTT. Translated, it gives CASGKSGTGAVRNQPQHF.

CDR3 region: CASSRRGQGAPGASSGNTIYF. CDR3 bases: TGCGCCAGCAGCAGAAGGGGACAGGGGGCGCCGGGGGCTAGCTCTGGAAACACCATATATTTT. The chain recombines TRBV5-1 with TRBJ1-3; TRBD1 matches at 12 bases. This CDR3 is 21 amino acids long. Germline V gives CDR1 SGHRS, CDR2 YFSETQ. V lost 4 bases, J lost 0 bases, and 17 bases stayed unmatched.